What follows are 29 T cell receptor beta chains derived from one specimen sequenced in a study of T cells in women clearing cervical HPV infection. The method was immunoSEQ multiplex PCR; TCRdb's version includes in-frame clones alone and lacks a portion of them. This table lists 15,000 to 20,000 clones. The sequenced sample was blood buffy coat. Receptor source: a woman between 18 and 69 years old with a cervical HPV16 infection that either progressed to CIN3+ or cleared (not recorded which).

Notes on this clone: The read falls 3 residues short of the CDR3 end, and the missing part is taken from the germline J gene. The V call is TRBV5-5, the J call TRBJ2-1; 9 bases agree with TRBD1. The CDR3 length is 15 residues. Germline trimming cut 4 bases from V and 7 bases from J; bases unmatched to any gene: 9. Germline-derived CDR1 and CDR2 are SGHKS and YYEKEE (reference sequence). The CDR3 loop is CASSTITGGVNEQFF. Partial CDR3 DNA: TGTGCCAGCAGCACCATAACAGGGGGCGTAAATGAG.

Remarks on this clone: A junction boundary mismatches the germline segment, possibly from a read error. The CDR3 bases that were read are TGTGCTAGCAGCCCCTCCGCGACAGGCGACTACGAG. This codes for CASSPSATGDYE. The whole CDR3 sequence reads CASSPSATGDYEQYF. This sequence joins TRBV7-7 and TRBJ2-7; the D gene is possibly TRBD1 (6 bases). The read finishes 3 residues shy of the CDR3 end, and the germline J gene is used to complete it. This CDR3 comprises 15 residues. Germline V lookup: CDR1 SSHAT, CDR2 FNYEAQ (reference sequence).

CDR3 DNA, as far as it was read: TGTGCCAGTTCAGACAGACTCTATGGT. It codes for CASSDRLYG. The full CDR3 reads CASSDRLYGQYF. The V call is TRBV19, the J call TRBJ2-4; tentative D call: TRBD1 (5 bases). The read comes to an end 3 residues before the CDR3 does, leaving the germline J gene to fill in the end. CDR1 and CDR2 (germline): LNHDA, SQIVND (reference sequence). There are 12 residues in the CDR3.

With regard to this clone: Coverage ceases 3 residues before the CDR3 finishes, and the germline J gene fills in the end. The chain carries TRBV6-4 and TRBJ2-3; the match to TRBD1 covers 8 bases. Germline V lookup: CDR1 MRHNA, CDR2 SNTAGT. Trimming cost V 3 bases and J 1 base; bases outside gene matches: 6. CDR3 size: 16 residues. CDR3 bases read: TGTGCCAGCAGTGAGATCGCGGGACAGGGCACAGATACG. Protein product: CASSEIAGQGTDT. The full CDR3 sequence reads CASSEIAGQGTDTQYF.

About this clone itself: The read finishes 3 residues shy of the CDR3 end, and the germline J gene is used to complete it. This chain links TRBV29-1 with TRBJ1-1, with 7 bases lining up with TRBD1. The CDR3 totals 14 residues. The V segment lost 5 bases and the J segment 0 bases; nucleotides outside the gene matches: 6. Germline CDR1 and CDR2: SQVTM and ANQGSEA. The covered CDR3 bases are TGCAGCGTTCTTAAGACAGGGATGAACACTGAA. Encoded protein: CSVLKTGMNTE. The CDR3 in its entirety is CSVLKTGMNTEAFF.

In the case of this clone: The read finishes 3 residues shy of the CDR3 end, and the germline J gene is used to complete it. The V call is TRBV19, the J call TRBJ2-5; 7 nucleotides line up with TRBD2. The CDR3 is made up of 15 amino acids. Trimming removed 6 bases from V and 3 bases from J; junction bases left unmatched: 10. Germline V lookup: CDR1 LNHDA, CDR2 SQIVND (reference sequence). CDR3 protein: CASSPGGFRKETQYF. Incomplete CDR3 DNA: TGTGCCAGTAGCCCGGGGGGATTCCGAAAAGAGACC.

Notes on this clone: The read comes to an end 3 residues before the CDR3 does, leaving the germline J gene to fill in the end. The rearrangement links TRBV7-9 to TRBJ1-4; maybe TRBD1 (6 bases). This CDR3 contains 13 residues. Per the germline V gene, CDR1 is SEHNR and CDR2 is FQNEAQ (reference sequence). Incomplete CDR3 DNA: TGTGCCAGCAGCCACAGACAGGCCCGGGAA. Translated, it gives CASSHRQARE. From start to end, the CDR3 is CASSHRQARELFF.

Worth noting for this clone: The read finishes 3 residues shy of the CDR3 end, and the germline J gene is used to complete it. V and J are TRBV19 and TRBJ1-2, with D possibly being TRBD1 (6 bases). The germline V and J ends were trimmed by 5 bases and 0 bases, with 19 bases remaining between them. CDR3 length: 17 residues. CDR1 and CDR2 (germline): LNHDA, SQIVND (reference sequence). The chain's CDR3 is CASSQLTGNRANYGYTF. The sequenced CDR3 bases are TGTGCCAGTAGTCAACTCACAGGGAATCGGGCTAACTATGGC.

On this clone: The read terminates 3 residues ahead of where the CDR3 ends, so the germline J gene completes it. The chain has TRBV18 and TRBJ1-3, with D hard to call. Germline V gene data show CDR1 as KGHSH and CDR2 as LQKENI. The CDR3 runs to 12 residues. CDR3 sequence reads: CASSQDSTRIYF. The sequenced CDR3 bases are TGTGCCAGCTCGCAGGACTCAACTAGG.

In the case of this clone: The CDR3 goes on 3 residues after the read ends, and that part is filled in from the germline J gene. The chain uses TRBV12-3 or TRBV12-4 and TRBJ2-3, with 10 positions matching TRBD2. CDR3 size: 17 residues. V dropped 3 bases and J dropped 2; count of bases not matched to a gene: 8. The CDR3 loop reads CASSFYSGGIHTDTQYF. Incomplete CDR3 DNA: TGTGCCAGCAGTTTCTATAGCGGGGGGATCCACACAGATACG.

A word on this clone: The junction differs from germline at one of its ends, possibly a read error. The read terminates 3 residues ahead of where the CDR3 ends, so the germline J gene completes it. This sequence joins TRBV5-6 and TRBJ2-2; D is possibly TRBD2 (6 bases). In germline, CDR1 is SGHDT, CDR2 YYEEEE. The CDR3 has 14 amino acids. The DNA read from the CDR3 is TGTGCCAGCAGCTTGGTCGCCGGCACCGGGGGG. Its translation is CASSLVAGTGG. The whole CDR3 region reads CASSLVAGTGGLFF.

On this clone itself: The observed sequence ends 3 residues before the CDR3 terminus, with the missing tail filled in from the germline J gene. The rearrangement uses TRBV19 and TRBJ1-2, with unresolved D. From germline, CDR1 is LNHDA and CDR2 SQIVND (reference sequence). V was pared by 1 base and J by 1 base, with 13 bases between. This CDR3 spans 16 amino acids. Partial CDR3 DNA: TGTGCCAGTAGTATAGGCAGCTGGACTGATAACTATGGC. Translating gives CASSIGSWTDNYG. The CDR3 reads in full as CASSIGSWTDNYGYTF.

About this clone itself: Coverage ceases 3 residues before the CDR3 finishes, and the germline J gene fills in the end. The V gene is TRBV19, the J gene TRBJ2-7; unclear D gene. V shed 3 bases and J shed 6 bases, with 9 bases lying between them. The CDR3 totals 12 residues. CDR1 and CDR2 (germline): LNHDA, SQIVND (reference sequence). This CDR3 is CASSIGELEQYF. Partial CDR3 DNA: TGTGCCAGTAGTATTGGTGAACTCGAG. Complete variable domain (other parts from reference TRBV19 and TRBJ2-7): DGGITQSPKYLFRKEGQNVTLSCEQNLNHDAMYWYRQDPGQGLRLIYYSQIVNDFQKGDIAEGYSVSREKKESFPLTVTSAQKNPTAFYLCASSIGELEQYFGPGTRLTVT.

As concerns this clone: The read terminates 3 residues ahead of where the CDR3 ends, so the germline J gene completes it. The J gene is TRBJ2-2, the V gene TRBV4-2; 11 bases align to TRBD2. Looked up from germline, CDR1 is LGHNA and CDR2 is YNFKEQ. J lost 8 bases, V lost 7 bases, and 12 bases had no gene match. CDR3 length: 16 residues. The CDR3 sequence: CASTLLPTSGAGELFF. Incomplete CDR3 DNA: TGTGCCAGCACTCTTCTCCCGACTAGCGGGGCTGGGGAG.

About this clone: The read falls 3 residues short of the CDR3 end, and the missing part is taken from the germline J gene. The chain couples TRBV30 to TRBJ2-2; TRBD1 aligns across 11 bases. Germline CDR1 is GTSNPN and CDR2 is SVGIG (reference sequence). The length of the CDR3 is 15 residues. The CDR3 sequence is CAWRDGQGAYSPLFF. The DNA read from the CDR3 is TGTGCCTGGAGGGACGGACAGGGGGCCTACTCACCG.

The CDR3 loop is CASSRDRESGQYF. CDR3 DNA (partial): TGTGCCAGCTCACGGGACAGGGAGAGTGGT. The chain joins TRBV18 to TRBJ2-4; 9 bases are shared with TRBD1. The read halts 3 residues ahead of the CDR3 end, with the missing end drawn from the germline J gene. Germline CDR1 reads KGHSH; CDR2 reads LQKENI. CDR3 length equals 13 residues.

Notes on this clone: With the read ending 3 residues before the CDR3 end, the germline J gene is used to fill in that end. The genes are TRBV11-1 and TRBJ2-1, with TRBD2 identical over 8 bases. Per the germline V gene, CDR1 is SGHAT and CDR2 is FQDESV (reference sequence). The CDR3 length is 14 residues. J lost 3 bases, V lost 11 bases, and 9 bases had no gene match. CDR3: CAAGRGGRYNEQFF. The covered CDR3 bases are TGTGCCGCGGGCCGGGGGGGCCGCTACAATGAG.

A note on this clone: The read ends 3 residues shy of where the CDR3 ends; the end is completed using the germline J gene. The chain links TRBV7-9 to TRBJ1-2; D remains unclear. This CDR3 spans 12 amino acids. From germline, CDR1 is SEHNR and CDR2 FQNEAQ (reference sequence). The CDR3: CASSPGLHTYTF. The CDR3 DNA, read in part, is TGTGCCAGCAGCCCCGGACTTCATACC.

Comments on this clone: The read ends 3 residues shy of where the CDR3 ends; the end is completed using the germline J gene. The chain combines TRBV7-8 with TRBJ2-5, with 10 positions matching TRBD2. Germline V lookup: CDR1 SGHVS, CDR2 FQNEAQ. Trimming cost V 1 base and J 5 bases; bases outside gene matches: 13. This CDR3 spans 18 amino acids. CDR3 in amino acids: CASSLGRRLAGEGETQYF. The part of the CDR3 DNA that was read is TGTGCCAGCAGCTTAGGGCGTAGGCTAGCGGGGGAGGGGGAGACC.

Of note for this clone: The read gets to within 3 residues of the CDR3 end, and the germline J gene fills in the rest. The chain joins TRBV20-1 to TRBJ1-2, with 7 positions matching TRBD1. The CDR3 sequence is 14 residues long. The V and J ends lost 6 bases and 0 bases, in that order; junction bases with no gene match: 7. The germline gives CDR1 DFQATT, CDR2 SNEGSKA (reference sequence). CDR3 loop: CSAPPGTANYGYTF. The covered CDR3 bases are TGCAGTGCCCCCCCCGGGACAGCTAACTATGGC.

Worth noting for this clone: The read ends 3 residues shy of where the CDR3 ends; the end is completed using the germline J gene. The rearrangement uses TRBV7-9 and TRBJ1-1, with D possibly being TRBD1 (5 bases). CDR3 length: 13 residues. Germline CDR1 reads SEHNR; CDR2 reads FQNEAQ (reference sequence). Trimming cost V 5 bases and J 2 bases, with 9 bases left between them. The DNA read from the CDR3 is TGTGCCAGCAGCAATGGACAAAACACTGAA. Amino acid sequence: CASSNGQNTE. The complete CDR3 reads CASSNGQNTEAFF.

As for this clone: The read terminates 3 residues before the CDR3 end, so the remaining end is supplied by the germline J gene. The chain joins TRBV7-6 to TRBJ1-2; tentatively, D is TRBD1 (5 bases). The germline gives CDR1 SGHVS, CDR2 FNYEAQ. The CDR3 totals 16 residues. The CDR3: CASSSLAGGYPHDYTF. Partial CDR3 DNA: TGTGCCAGCAGCTCCTTAGCGGGGGGGTATCCCCACGAC.

Points on this clone: Read coverage stops 3 residues before the CDR3 terminus; the germline J gene supplies the remainder. V gene TRBV30 combines with J gene TRBJ2-2, with a possible D match to TRBD2 (6 bases). The CDR3 is made up of 15 amino acids. Per the germline V gene, CDR1 is GTSNPN and CDR2 is SVGIG (reference sequence). The CDR3 protein is CAWSAPGTGANVLFF. The CDR3 bases that were read are TGTGCCTGGAGTGCCCCAGGGACTGGGGCCAACGTG.

Notes on this clone: The CDR3 end falls 3 residues outside the read, so it is completed with the germline J gene. The rearrangement uses TRBV19 and TRBJ2-2; possible D gene TRBD2, 6 bases. V lost 4 bases and J 5 bases, leaving 17 bases between the germline ends. The germline gives CDR1 LNHDA, CDR2 SQIVND (reference sequence). This CDR3 comprises 16 residues. The CDR3 protein is CASSTPPGLPTGELFF. The sequenced part of the CDR3 DNA is TGTGCCAGTAGTACCCCCCCGGGACTGCCAACCGGGGAG.

As to this clone: The read terminates 3 residues ahead of where the CDR3 ends, so the germline J gene completes it. The J gene is TRBJ1-5, the V gene TRBV2; TRBD1 might be the D (5 bases). CDR1 is SNHLY and CDR2 is FYNNEI in the germline V gene. The CDR3 is made up of 15 amino acids. V was shortened by 8 bases and J by 4 bases, with 18 bases between the two germline ends. The DNA read from the CDR3 is TGTGCCAGCTTTAAGACAGAATCTGAGAATCAGCCC. Residues: CASFKTESENQP. The entire CDR3 is CASFKTESENQPQHF.

To note about this clone: The CDR3 end is not reached by the read, which stops 3 residues before it; the germline J gene fills it in. The V call is TRBV20-1, the J call TRBJ2-3; TRBD2 aligns across 7 bases. This CDR3 has 14 residues. With 4 bases clipped from V and 0 bases from J, the junction kept 4 bases outside the gene matches. In germline, CDR1 is DFQATT, CDR2 SNEGSKA (reference sequence). The sequenced part of the CDR3 DNA is TGCAGTGCTAAGTGGGGGGGGAGCACAGATACG. This codes for CSAKWGGSTDT. The full-length CDR3 reads as CSAKWGGSTDTQYF.

Remarks on this clone: The read terminates 3 residues before the CDR3 end, so the remaining end is supplied by the germline J gene. The V call is TRBV5-1, the J call TRBJ2-3; D gene unclear. This CDR3 has 11 amino acids. Germline V gene lookup returns CDR1 SGHRS and CDR2 YFSETQ. The V end lost 4 bases, the J end lost 2 bases, and 2 bases lay between the germline ends. CDR3 amino acids: CASSHTDTQYF. The sequenced part of the CDR3 DNA is TGCGCCAGCAGCCACACAGATACG.

Note on this clone: The read stops 3 residues short of the end of the CDR3; the missing end is completed from the germline J gene. J is TRBJ2-7 and V is TRBV12-3 or TRBV12-4, with TRBD2 matching over 8 bases. This CDR3 is 15 amino acids long. The V gene end was trimmed by 2 bases and the J gene end by 5 bases; junction bases not matched to a gene: 8. The covered CDR3 bases are TGTGCCAGCAGTTTACGGGTAAGCGGGGGACACGAG. Encoded protein: CASSLRVSGGHE. The CDR3 as a whole reads CASSLRVSGGHEQYF.

As to this clone: The CDR3 extends 3 residues past the end of the read, so its final part is completed from the germline J gene. The chain is built from TRBV19 and TRBJ1-2; possibly TRBD1 for D (6 bases). In germline, CDR1 is LNHDA, CDR2 SQIVND (reference sequence). The CDR3 has 12 residues. Trimming took 6 bases from V and 4 from J, leaving 9 bases between them. The CDR3 sequence is CASRDSFYGYTF. The sequenced part of the CDR3 DNA is TGTGCCAGTAGGGACAGCTTCTATGGC.